Listed here are 15 T cell receptor beta chains from one sample, sequenced in a study of cytotoxic CD8 clonotypes in ibrutinib-treated CLL. TCRdb keeps only in-frame clones here, not all; method: immunoSEQ multiplex PCR. The table lists about 140,000 clones, approximately 80% of them singletons. This specimen consisted of PBMCs, obtained after 12 months of ibrutinib treatment. Source of these receptors: a human donor with chronic lymphocytic leukemia.

This clone was counted a few times. This sequence joins TRBV9 and TRBJ1-2; perhaps TRBD1 as D (6 bases). V was trimmed by 6 bases and J by 6 bases, leaving 15 bases between them. CDR1 and CDR2 (germline): SGDLS, YYNGEE. The CDR3 has 13 residues. The CDR3 coding sequence is TGTGCCAGCACCTCAGGGGCTGGGGATGGCTACACCTTC. Protein sequence: CASTSGAGDGYTF.

V is TRBV11-2 and J is TRBJ1-1; no firm D call. Trimming removed 1 base from V and 6 bases from J, with 6 bases in between. From germline, CDR1 is SGHAT and CDR2 FQNNGV. The CDR3 is 12 amino acids. The CDR3 DNA follows: TGTGCCAGCAGCTTAGGTACCCCTGAAGCTTTCTTT. Its translation: CASSLGTPEAFF. Based on the CDR3 plus reference TRBV11-2 and TRBJ1-1, the full variable domain is EAGVAQSPRYKIIEKRQSVAFWCNPISGHATLYWYQQILGQGPKLLIQFQNNGVVDDSQLPKDRFSAERLKGVDSTLKIQPAKLEDSAVYLCASSLGTPEAFFGQGTRLTVV.

This clone appeared a few times. This chain uses TRBV29-1 with TRBJ1-2; D unclear. The CDR3 runs 11 residues. Trimming removed 5 bases at V and 5 bases at J, with 9 bases between. Per the germline V gene, CDR1 is SQVTM and CDR2 is ANQGSEA. CDR3 loop: CSVQGKYGYTF. The CDR3 bases are TGCAGCGTTCAAGGGAAATATGGCTACACCTTC. The full variable domain, with the rest looked up from reference TRBV29-1 and TRBJ1-2, is SAVISQKPSRDICQRGTSLTIQCQVDSQVTMMFWYRQQPGQSLTLIATANQGSEATYESGFVIDKFPISRPNLTFSTLTVSNMSPEDSSIYLCSVQGKYGYTFGSGTRLTVV.

The genes are TRBV7-2 and TRBJ2-2, with D maybe TRBD2 (5 bases). The CDR3 has 15 residues. The V end was cut by 4 bases, the J end by 0 bases, with 9 bases between. Looked up from germline, CDR1 is SGHTA and CDR2 is FQGNSA. CDR3 sequence reads: CASSSGLPNTGELFF. CDR3 nucleotide sequence: TGTGCCAGCAGCTCCGGACTGCCGAACACCGGGGAGCTGTTTTTT. The complete variable domain, with remaining parts taken from reference TRBV7-2 and TRBJ2-2, reads GAGVSQSPSNKVTEKGKDVELRCDPISGHTALYWYRQSLGQGLEFLIYFQGNSAPDKSGLPSDRFSAERTGGSVSTLTIQRTQQEDSAVYLCASSSGLPNTGELFFGEGSRLTVL.

The chain has TRBV30 and TRBJ2-1; possibly TRBD1 or TRBD2 for D (6 bases each). The V gene's germline CDR1 is GTSNPN and CDR2 SVGIG (reference sequence). The CDR3 is 12 amino acids. V was trimmed by 4 bases and J by 7 bases, leaving 11 bases between them. The CDR3 DNA reads as TGTGCCTGGATCGGGGGCGGGAATGAGCAGTTCTTC. Its protein is CAWIGGGNEQFF.

The chain uses TRBV10-2 and TRBJ2-3; 8 bases are shared with TRBD2. The junction had 6 bases not matched to a gene; V was cut back by 6 bases and J by 1 base. Germline CDR1 is WSHSY and CDR2 is SAAADI. The CDR3 loop spans 15 amino acids. Here the CDR3 reads CASSDGGAGTDTQYF. CDR3 sequence (DNA): TGCGCCAGCAGCGACGGGGGGGCGGGCACAGATACGCAGTATTTT.

This clone showed up just a few times. The chain links TRBV30 to TRBJ1-1; D unclear. Trimming shortened V by 3 bases and J by 1 base, and 15 bases separated the two germline ends. The CDR3 contains 15 residues. Germline V gene sequence: CDR1 GTSNPN, CDR2 SVGIG (reference sequence). The CDR3 is CAWRVLGRGNTEAFF. CDR3 DNA sequence: TGTGCCTGGAGGGTACTCGGACGGGGGAACACTGAAGCTTTCTTT.

The rearrangement uses TRBV5-1 and TRBJ2-1, with D maybe TRBD2 (5 bases). From germline, CDR1 is SGHRS and CDR2 YFSETQ. This CDR3 comprises 15 residues. V lost 2 bases to trimming and J lost 8 bases, with 17 bases between them. CDR3 bases: TGCGCCAGCAGCTTAGAGACTACCTACCGCGATGAGCAGTTCTTC. This sequence encodes CASSLETTYRDEQFF.

This clone occurred many times. V and J are TRBV15 and TRBJ1-6; D unclear. The CDR3 consists of 13 residues. Looked up from germline, CDR1 is LNHNV and CDR2 is YYDKDF (reference sequence). Trimming removed 5 bases from V and 6 bases from J, with 8 bases in between. For the CDR3, the DNA is TGTGCCACCAGCTTACGGGTTAATTCACCCCTCCACTTT. It translates to CATSLRVNSPLHF.

This clone was counted many times. The chain employs TRBV15 and TRBJ2-3, with D perhaps matching TRBD1 (6 bases). V was trimmed by 1 base and J by 0 bases, leaving 14 bases between them. The CDR3 is made up of 17 amino acids. The germline V gene has CDR1 LNHNV and CDR2 YYDKDF (reference sequence). As DNA, the CDR3 is TGTGCCACCAGCAGAGGATTACAGGGTTCTAGCACAGATACGCAGTATTTT. Translation: CATSRGLQGSSTDTQYF.

This rearrangement joins TRBV2 to TRBJ2-2; unclear D gene. Germline loops: CDR1 SNHLY, CDR2 FYNNEI. The CDR3 totals 14 residues. The V end was cut by 5 bases, the J end by 1 base, with 8 bases between. CDR3 loop: CASSPSWNTGELFF. The CDR3 DNA sequence: TGTGCCAGCAGTCCCTCGTGGAACACCGGGGAGCTGTTTTTT. Supplemented by reference TRBV2 and TRBJ2-2, the full variable domain reads EPEVTQTPSHQVTQMGQEVILRCVPISNHLYFYWYRQILGQKVEFLVSFYNNEISEKSEIFDDQFSVERPDGSNFTLKIRSTKLEDSAMYFCASSPSWNTGELFFGEGSRLTVL.

V and J are TRBV27 and TRBJ2-3; TRBD2 matches at 7 bases. The junction had 8 bases not matched to a gene; V was cut back by 2 bases and J by 0 bases. Per the germline V gene, CDR1 is MNHEY and CDR2 is SMNVEV (reference sequence). The CDR3 runs to 17 residues. CDR3 amino acids: CASSLPFSGDSTDTQYF. In DNA, the CDR3 is TGTGCCAGCAGTTTACCTTTCAGCGGGGATAGCACAGATACGCAGTATTTT.

J is TRBJ1-1 and V is TRBV5-1; 11 bases match TRBD1. CDR3 length: 17 residues. V dropped 4 bases and J dropped 0; count of bases not matched to a gene: 8. In germline, CDR1 is SGHRS, CDR2 YFSETQ. Here the CDR3 DNA reads TGCGCCAGCAGCCGGAGGGACAGGGGGGGAATGAACACTGAAGCTTTCTTT. This translates into CASSRRDRGGMNTEAFF.

This clone was detected many times. This chain connects TRBV15 to TRBJ1-2; no clear D. The CDR3 has 11 amino acids. V was cut by 3 bases and J by 3 bases, with 2 bases left in between. Germline CDR1 and CDR2: LNHNV and YYDKDF (reference sequence). CDR3 region: CATSRDYGYTF. CDR3 sequence (DNA): TGTGCCACCAGCAGGGACTATGGCTACACCTTC.

The chain has TRBV7-9 and TRBJ2-7, with 7 bases that match TRBD1. The CDR3 sequence is 14 residues long. The trim removed 3 bases at V and 2 bases at J, leaving 4 bases unmatched. CDR1 is SEHNR and CDR2 is FQNEAQ in the germline V gene (reference sequence). The CDR3 sequence is CASSLQGGTYEQYF. Here the CDR3 DNA reads TGTGCCAGCAGCTTGCAAGGGGGCACCTACGAGCAGTACTTC.